The 29 T cell receptor beta chains below were found in one sample sequenced in a study of human T cells and chemical hapten exposure. TCRdb used MiXCR to reprocess the RACE reads, holding one entry per CDR3 protein. This table has 90,000 to 110,000 distinct CDR3 sequences, 9% to 9.5% appearing once. Regarding time point: patch test 2, 6 weeks after DPC sensitization. Described treatment: therapeutic diphenylcyclopropenone sensitization with weekly scalp DPC. The sample here was whole blood, taken in connection with sensitization to the hapten diphenylcyclopropenone (DPC). These receptors were collected from a woman aged 40 to 50 with alopecia areata. Some clones in this sample may be carry-over from other donors' samples.

This clonotype was seen repeatedly, ten times or more. DNA for the CDR3: TGTGCCAGCAGTGAATTTGGCAGGTATTCTTCACCCCTCCACTTT. It specifies CASSEFGRYSSPLHF. The rearrangement uses TRBV6-1 and TRBJ1-6; D call uncertain. Trimming cost V 2 bases and J 9 bases, with 14 bases left between them. The CDR3 consists of 15 residues. In germline, CDR1 is MNHNS, CDR2 SASEGT.

This clonotype was seen ten or more times. V gene TRBV9 combines with J gene TRBJ1-3; 8 nucleotides line up with TRBD1. V was pared by 3 bases and J by 2 bases, with 7 bases of the junction left unmatched. The V gene's germline CDR1 is SGDLS and CDR2 YYNGEE. This CDR3 is 16 amino acids long. Written as DNA, the CDR3 is TGTGCCAGCAGCGCAATTCAGGGGGCCCCTGGAAACACCATATATTTT. It encodes CASSAIQGAPGNTIYF.

This clonotype occurred many times. This rearrangement joins TRBV6-6 to TRBJ1-2; D remains unclear. The CDR3 runs 14 residues. Germline loops: CDR1 MNHNY, CDR2 SVGAGI (reference sequence). The V gene lost 4 bases and the J gene lost 2 bases, with 11 bases spanning the gap. CDR3: CASSSFGKNYGYTF. As DNA, the CDR3 is TGTGCCAGCAGTTCTTTCGGGAAGAACTATGGCTACACCTTC.

In regard to this clonotype: A much larger clonotype is one base distant, so this may be a read error. The rearrangement joins TRBV10-3 to TRBJ1-5; the D gene is possibly TRBD1 (6 bases). The assigned J gene may be wrong: the sequence end matches TRBJ2-3 better. Germline V gene lookup returns CDR1 ENHRY and CDR2 SYGVKD. This CDR3 is built from 14 residues. CDR3 sequence reads: CATTWGQGHQPQYF. In nucleotides, the CDR3 is TGTGCCACTACGTGGGGGCAGGGACATCAGCCCCAGTATTTT.

This clonotype came up many times. The chain has TRBV13 and TRBJ2-5, with 9 bases aligning to TRBD1. The trim removed 5 bases at V and 2 bases at J, leaving 3 bases unmatched. Germline CDR1 PRHDT, CDR2 FYEKMQ (reference sequence). This CDR3 contains 14 residues. Here the CDR3 reads CASSRTGEQETQYF. The DNA of the CDR3 is TGTGCCAGCAGCCGGACAGGGGAACAAGAGACCCAGTACTTC.

The V and J genes are TRBV30 and TRBJ1-1; D may be TRBD1 (5 bases). The CDR3 is 13 amino acids. Germline CDR1 reads GTSNPN; CDR2 reads SVGIG (reference sequence). Trimming shortened V by 0 bases and J by 3 bases, and 8 bases separated the two germline ends. The CDR3 nucleotides read TGTGCCTGGAGTGTACAGGTAGACACTGAAGCTTTCTTT. Encoded protein: CAWSVQVDTEAFF.

This clonotype was observed many times. The V call is TRBV29-1, the J call TRBJ1-3, with D unclear. The CDR3 loop spans 13 amino acids. The germline V gene has CDR1 SQVTM and CDR2 ANQGSEA. The V end was cut by 2 bases, the J end by 0 bases, with 5 bases between. CDR3 loop: CSVELSSGNTIYF. The CDR3 DNA is TGCAGCGTTGAACTGAGCTCTGGAAACACCATATATTTT.

This clonotype was counted only a few times. J is TRBJ2-7 and V is TRBV4-2; 11 positions agree with TRBD2. Germline V gene lookup returns CDR1 LGHNA and CDR2 YNFKEQ. V dropped 0 bases and J dropped 6; count of bases not matched to a gene: 16. The CDR3 totals 19 residues. CDR3: CASSQDSSSGGPFGIEQYF. CDR3 in DNA: TGTGCCAGCAGCCAAGATAGTTCTAGCGGGGGGCCCTTCGGGATCGAGCAGTACTTC.

This clonotype was counted at least ten times. The CDR3: CASSPLAGGYNEQFF. In DNA form, the CDR3 reads TGTGCCAGCAGCCCACTAGCGGGGGGTTACAATGAGCAGTTCTTC. V usage is TRBV7-3 and J usage is TRBJ2-1; TRBD2 agrees at 12 bases. This CDR3 comprises 15 residues. Germline V gives CDR1 SGHTA, CDR2 FQGTGA. The J segment lost 4 bases and the V segment lost 5 bases, leaving 3 bases of the junction unmatched.

At least ten counts were recorded for this clonotype. The chain uses TRBV27 and TRBJ1-2; D is undetermined. Trimming stripped 1 base from V and 2 bases from J, with 5 bases between. The CDR3 runs to 13 residues. Germline CDR1 MNHEY, CDR2 SMNVEV (reference sequence). DNA of the CDR3: TGTGCCAGCAGTTTATTCCTGAACTATGGCTACACCTTC. Its protein is CASSLFLNYGYTF.

This clonotype was observed at least ten times. J is TRBJ2-5 and V is TRBV20-1, with D possibly being TRBD1 (6 bases). Germline loops: CDR1 DFQATT, CDR2 SNEGSKA (reference sequence). The length of the CDR3 is 12 residues. Trimming pared 6 bases from V and 5 bases from J, leaving 13 bases between. For the CDR3, the DNA is TGCAGTGCGGAACAGGGTAGGGAGACCCAGTACTTC. Translation gives CSAEQGRETQYF.

This clonotype showed up just a few times. The chain couples TRBV7-9 to TRBJ1-5, with D possibly being TRBD1 (5 bases). CDR1 and CDR2 from the germline V gene are SEHNR and FQNEAQ (reference sequence). The CDR3 is 15 residues long. Trimming took 5 bases from V and 1 from J, leaving 12 bases between them. The chain's CDR3 is CASSLGVGSNQPQHF. For the CDR3, the DNA is TGTGCCAGCAGCCTAGGGGTTGGAAGCAATCAGCCCCAGCATTTT.

This clonotype was detected ten times or more. The chain joins TRBV6-5 to TRBJ1-1; D unclear. CDR1 and CDR2 (germline): MNHEY, SVGAGI. V lost 6 bases to trimming and J lost 1 base, with 6 bases between them. This CDR3 is 12 amino acids long. CDR3 nucleotide sequence: TGTGCCAGCAGATCCCCGAACACTGAAGCTTTCTTT. It specifies CASRSPNTEAFF.

This clonotype was seen a handful of times. This rearrangement joins TRBV5-5 to TRBJ2-2; the D is unclear. Germline-derived CDR1 and CDR2 are SGHKS and YYEKEE (reference sequence). The CDR3 length is 12 residues. V lost 5 bases to trimming and J lost 3 bases, with 5 bases between them. The chain's CDR3 is CASSRYTGELFF. Written as DNA, the CDR3 is TGTGCCAGCAGTCGTTACACCGGGGAGCTGTTTTTT. Complete variable domain (other parts from reference TRBV5-5 and TRBJ2-2): DAGVTQSPTHLIKTRGQQVTLRCSPISGHKSVSWYQQVLGQGPQFIFQYYEKEERGRGNFPDRFSARQFPNYSSELNVNALLLGDSALYLCASSRYTGELFFGEGSRLTVL.

The chain uses TRBV20-1 and TRBJ1-1, with D tentatively TRBD1 (5 bases). The CDR3 has 15 amino acids. The V end was cut by 5 bases, the J end by 3 bases, with 19 bases between. In germline, CDR1 is DFQATT, CDR2 SNEGSKA (reference sequence). Here the CDR3 DNA reads TGCAGTGCTCGACCGGGACGCACGACATACACTGAAGCTTTCTTT. It specifies CSARPGRTTYTEAFF.

This clonotype was seen a handful of times. The chain combines TRBV6-5 with TRBJ1-3; a weak D match, TRBD1 (6 bases). Trimming stripped 2 bases from V and 5 bases from J, with 13 bases between. The length of the CDR3 is 15 residues. Germline V CDR1 and CDR2: MNHEY, SVGAGI. In DNA, the CDR3 is TGTGCCAGCAGTTACGCTCGACAGGAGAGAAACACCATATATTTT. This translates into CASSYARQERNTIYF.

J is TRBJ1-5 and V is TRBV12-3 or TRBV12-4, with 11 positions matching TRBD1. The V and J ends lost 6 bases and 3 bases, in that order; junction bases with no gene match: 7. This CDR3 has 16 residues. The CDR3 region is CASSPGQGAFNQPQHF. DNA for the CDR3: TGTGCCAGCAGCCCTGGACAGGGGGCCTTCAATCAGCCCCAGCATTTT.

V usage is TRBV7-6 and J usage is TRBJ1-6; a possible D gene is TRBD1 (5 bases). Trimming shortened V by 5 bases and J by 5 bases, and 7 bases separated the two germline ends. The CDR3 runs to 13 residues. Germline V gene data show CDR1 as SGHVS and CDR2 as FNYEAQ. CDR3 sequence reads: CASSRGDNSPLHF. CDR3 nucleotides: TGTGCCAGCAGCCGGGGCGATAATTCACCCCTCCACTTT.

The V and J genes are TRBV12-3 or TRBV12-4 and TRBJ2-4; TRBD2 matches 8 bases. J lost 0 bases, V lost 0 bases, and 7 bases had no gene match. The length of the CDR3 is 18 residues. The chain's CDR3 is CASSLASSGGLAKNIQYF. CDR3 coding DNA: TGTGCCAGCAGTTTAGCCTCGAGCGGGGGTCTAGCCAAAAACATTCAGTACTTC.

This sequence joins TRBV19 and TRBJ1-6, with D possibly matching TRBD1 (5 bases). This CDR3 comprises 14 residues. Deletions cut 8 bases from V and 7 bases from J, with 15 bases between. The germline gives CDR1 LNHDA, CDR2 SQIVND (reference sequence). CDR3: CASSQGRPNSPLHF. As DNA, the CDR3 is TGTGCCAGTTCTCAGGGTAGGCCAAATTCACCCCTCCACTTT.

This clonotype was recorded a few times. The rearrangement uses TRBV28 and TRBJ1-3; 7 nucleotides agree with TRBD1. In germline, CDR1 is MDHEN, CDR2 SYDVKM. V shed 6 bases, J shed 2 bases, and the junction held 13 bases outside the gene matches. CDR3 size: 17 residues. CDR3 in DNA: TGTGCCAGCAGCCCAGAAAGGGGGACAGCGACTGGAAACACCATATATTTT. The encoded protein is CASSPERGTATGNTIYF.

In its sample, this clonotype was seen many times. The J gene is TRBJ2-1, the V gene TRBV6-6; possible D gene TRBD1, 7 bases. Looked up from germline, CDR1 is MNHNY and CDR2 is SVGAGI (reference sequence). With 0 bases removed from V and 10 bases from J, the gap between germline ends came to 10 bases. This CDR3 region has 13 residues. CDR3 nucleotides: TGTGCCAGCAGTTACTCTCAGGGGGGCGAGCAGTTCTTC. It yields the protein CASSYSQGGEQFF.

At least ten counts were recorded for this clonotype. The chain uses TRBV7-2 and TRBJ2-3, with 7 positions matching TRBD2. V lost 3 bases to trimming and J lost 3 bases; unmatched junction nucleotides: 6. The CDR3 has 15 amino acids. Germline V CDR1 and CDR2: SGHTA, FQGNSA. The CDR3 bases are TGTGCCAGCAGCTTCTACGGGGGGTCTACAGATACGCAGTATTTT. This codes for CASSFYGGSTDTQYF.

This clonotype was counted many times. The chain carries TRBV24-1 and TRBJ2-2, with D perhaps TRBD1 (6 bases). The CDR3 is 16 amino acids. Trimming cost V 6 bases and J 4 bases, with 17 bases left between them. Germline CDR1 KGHDR, CDR2 SFDVKD. The CDR3 DNA is TGTGCCACCAGTAAGAGCTGGACAGATTTCACCGGGGAGCTGTTTTTT. This gives the protein CATSKSWTDFTGELFF.

In this sample, this clonotype turned up a few times. This CDR3 is CASSQMGQMNTEAFF. For the CDR3, the DNA is TGTGCCAGCAGCCAGATGGGACAGATGAACACTGAAGCTTTCTTT. V gene TRBV7-2 combines with J gene TRBJ1-1; 7 nucleotides match TRBD1. The germline V gene has CDR1 SGHTA and CDR2 FQGNSA. The V gene end was trimmed by 5 bases and the J gene end by 0 bases; junction bases not matched to a gene: 6. The CDR3 covers 15 residues. Based on the CDR3 plus reference TRBV7-2 and TRBJ1-1, the full variable domain is GAGVSQSPSNKVTEKGKDVELRCDPISGHTALYWYRQSLGQGLEFLIYFQGNSAPDKSGLPSDRFSAERTGGSVSTLTIQRTQQEDSAVYLCASSQMGQMNTEAFFGQGTRLTVV.

The sample holds many counts of this clonotype. The V call is TRBV20-1, the J call TRBJ1-5, with 7 bases that match TRBD1. CDR3 size: 16 residues. V shed 0 bases and J 0 bases; nucleotides not matched to a gene: 5. The germline CDR1 and CDR2 sequences are DFQATT and SNEGSKA (reference sequence). CDR3 in DNA: TGCAGTGCTAGAGACCCGGGACAGAATAGCAATCAGCCCCAGCATTTT. Translated: CSARDPGQNSNQPQHF.

This clonotype was seen only a few times. The V and J genes are TRBV4-1 and TRBJ2-7, with 10 positions matching TRBD1. CDR1 and CDR2 (germline): MGHRA, YSYEKL. The CDR3 runs to 15 residues. Trimming took 5 bases from V and 1 from J; bases not matched to a gene: 5. The CDR3 coding sequence is TGCGCCAGCAGCGTCCGGGACAGGGGTTCCTACGAGCAGTACTTC. Amino acid sequence: CASSVRDRGSYEQYF.

The rearrangement links TRBV5-6 to TRBJ1-5; possible D gene TRBD1, 5 bases. The germline V and J ends were trimmed by 4 bases and 1 base, with 12 bases remaining between them. Germline CDR1 and CDR2: SGHDT and YYEEEE. The CDR3 runs to 15 residues. CDR3 DNA: TGTGCCAGCAGCGGCGGGCAGGGAAGCAATCAGCCCCAGCATTTT. This translates into CASSGGQGSNQPQHF.

This clonotype has ten or more counts. The gene calls are TRBV7-9 and TRBJ1-1; 10 nucleotides line up with TRBD1. The V and J ends lost 3 bases and 3 bases, in that order; junction bases with no gene match: 7. Germline CDR1 is SEHNR and CDR2 is FQNEAQ (reference sequence). This CDR3 has 16 residues. The CDR3 region has the DNA TGTGCCAGCAGCTTCCACGCCGGGACAGGGGACACTGAAGCTTTCTTT. Translating it yields CASSFHAGTGDTEAFF.